The sequence of this T cell receptor beta chain was determined in a study of blood T cell repertoires in COVID-19. In the study overall: The United States, Italy and Spain supplied acute and convalescent COVID-19 samples. Nucleic acid was either cDNA or gDNA, and it came from T cells, B-cell-depleted T cells, or PBMCs.

Original analysis: Reference gene primers were amplified, and this amplification served to estimate nucleated cell counts. Data came from immunoSEQ multiplex PCR; TCRdb stores just in-frame clones and leaves some out. V, J and clone size derive from that table, while D and trimming were established from the DNA sequence. The sample has 200,000 to 250,000 clones, approximately 90% seen once. The CDR3 has 11 amino acids. CDR1 is DFQATT and CDR2 is SNEGSKA in the germline V gene (reference sequence). V was trimmed by 6 bases and J by 6 bases, leaving 9 bases between them. This chain connects TRBV20-1 to TRBJ2-1; D not resolved. The receptor's source is a woman in her forties who had recovered from COVID-19. The specimen was peripheral blood. The CDR3 DNA sequence: TGCAGTGCCAGATATAGCAATGAGCAGTTCTTC. Its translation: CSARYSNEQFF.